This T cell receptor beta chain was captured by sequencing in a study of blood T cells in healthy people across ages. The CDR3 totals 14 residues. Germline V lookup: CDR1 SGHTA, CDR2 FQGNSA. The junction had 7 bases not matched to a gene; V was cut back by 3 bases and J by 9 bases. Using a J-beta primer mix together with a sample-barcoded 5' primer, a second PCR was run for roughly 6 to 11 cycles. TCRdb reanalysed the 5' RACE reads using MiXCR and keeps one entry per CDR3 protein. The table lists about 800,000 distinct CDR3 sequences, 58% of them singletons. Sequenced input: blood. The chain carries TRBV7-2 and TRBJ2-4, with 8 bases matching TRBD2. This clonotype originated in a man younger than 45 in good health. CDR3 sequence reads: CASSFAGGRSIQYF. CDR3 nucleotides: TGTGCCAGCAGCTTCGCGGGGGGCCGGAGCATTCAGTACTTC.